The present entry profiles one T cell receptor beta chain with its context. Its target is unknown. The iRepertoire nested amplicon-rescue multiplex PCR amplified TCR alpha and beta CDR3s from RNA. Tissue mRNA or PBMC total RNA, roughly 100-400 ng, went into one-step reverse transcription and amplification. TCRdb re-called the multiplex PCR reads with MiXCR, one entry per CDR3 protein. The sample lists under 150,000 distinct CDR3 sequences, roughly two fifths occurring once. Trimming left V 3 bases short and J 2 bases short, with 13 bases between. The V gene's germline CDR1 is MNHEY and CDR2 SVGEGT. CDR3 size: 15 residues. This record comes from a study of glioma-infiltrating T cells. Whole-study findings and limits: Non-neoplastic patients had below-expected tissue-blood divergence, while all gliomas exceeded expectation. Tissue and blood shared very few CDR3 sequences.

This receptor was obtained from a human donor with low-grade glioma or glioblastoma, undergoing nonglioma brain surgery, or in good health (not recorded which). Material for sequencing was glioma tissue, nonneoplastic brain tissue, or PBMCs (not recorded which). The J gene is TRBJ2-5, the V gene TRBV6-2 or TRBV6-3, with D possibly TRBD2 on 6 matching bases. The CDR3 DNA reads TGTGCCAGCAGTTATGGAGCGGAGGGGCAAGAGACCCAGTACTTC. Translated: CASSYGAEGQETQYF.